This T cell receptor (beta chain) was found in a study of T-cell reconstitution after alpha-beta-depleted transplantation in children. Concerning this clonotype itself: Its antigen is as yet unknown.

The CDR3 loop spans 17 amino acids. Between the trimmed V and J ends, which lost 4 bases and 3 bases, there was a span of 21 bases. The V gene's germline CDR1 is SEHNR and CDR2 FQNEAQ (reference sequence). Unique molecular identifiers tagged the TCRbeta library. One entry per CDR3 protein results from TCRdb running MiXCR on the PCR reads. The sample has about 110,000 distinct CDR3 sequences, 10% seen once; the top ten hold 34%. Findings and caveats of the study: T-cell counts and diversity at one year post-transplant came mainly from newly produced T cells. Expanded graft clones, several hundred of them, were reportedly the source of alpha-beta T cells about two months after transplant. Surviving recipient T cells and intrathymic progenitors accounted for some patients' high TCRbeta diversity at day 60.

The genes are TRBV7-9 and TRBJ1-1; possible D gene TRBD1, 6 bases. This TCR was sampled from a boy between 2 and 15 years old with acute lymphoblastic leukemia, due to receive a stem cell transplant. The sequencing used PBMCs, collected before TCRalphabeta/CD19-depleted stem cell transplant. CDR3 in amino acids: CASSSPSPGVLDTEAFF. The CDR3 DNA reads as TGTGCCAGCAGCTCCCCGTCCCCAGGGGTTCTGGACACTGAAGCTTTCTTT.